A single sample is the source of the 5 T cell receptor beta chains below, sequenced in a study of blood T cell repertoires in COVID-19. TCRdb's table, derived via immunoSEQ multiplex PCR, lists solely in-frame clones and lacks some. The data show under 200,000 clones, 84% seen once. The specimen was peripheral blood. The receptors were sampled from a man in his late teens or twenties with active or convalescent COVID-19.

Comments on this clone: Within the sample, other DNA sequences also encode this same CDR3. The V call is TRBV5-1, the J call TRBJ1-1; 8 bases fit TRBD1. The ends lost 4 bases at V and 8 bases at J; junction bases unmatched: 4. This CDR3 has 12 amino acids. The germline gives CDR1 SGHRS, CDR2 YFSETQ. This chain's CDR3 is CASSSGQGEAFF. CDR3 bases: TGCGCCAGCAGCAGCGGACAGGGAGAAGCTTTCTTT.

The rearrangement uses TRBV27 and TRBJ2-7; 7 positions agree with TRBD1. V gave up 5 bases and J gave up 7 bases; unmatched junction bases: 8. The CDR3 spans 13 residues. CDR1 MNHEY and CDR2 SMNVEV come from the germline V gene (reference sequence). This CDR3 is CASSPTGIGEQYF. CDR3 coding DNA: TGTGCCAGCAGTCCGACAGGGATCGGGGAGCAGTACTTC.

The chain couples TRBV20-1 to TRBJ2-3; 7 bases fit TRBD2. This CDR3 is built from 14 residues. V lost 6 bases and J lost 2; bases outside the gene matches: 8. Germline V gene data show CDR1 as DFQATT and CDR2 as SNEGSKA (reference sequence). The CDR3 is CSASTSAPTDTQYF. In DNA, the CDR3 is TGCAGTGCGAGTACTAGCGCCCCCACAGATACGCAGTATTTT.

The rearrangement links TRBV13 to TRBJ2-1; TRBD2 matches at 11 bases. Trimming cost V 5 bases and J 4 bases; bases outside gene matches: 7. This CDR3 is built from 16 residues. CDR1 PRHDT and CDR2 FYEKMQ come from the germline V gene (reference sequence). The CDR3 nucleotides read TGTGCCAGCAGCCTCTTGACTAGCGGGGCATACAATGAGCAGTTCTTC. Its translation is CASSLLTSGAYNEQFF.

The genes are TRBV9 and TRBJ1-4; 7 positions match TRBD1. This CDR3 has 15 residues. Unmatched junction bases numbered 6, after V lost 6 bases and J lost 1 base. Germline-derived CDR1 and CDR2 are SGDLS and YYNGEE. The chain's CDR3 is CASNPTGVTNEKLFF. The CDR3 DNA reads TGTGCCAGCAACCCAACAGGGGTAACTAATGAAAAACTGTTTTTT.